This T cell receptor (beta chain) stems from a study of shared clonotypes between healthy human individuals. Study results and limitations: With several donors compared, 4.5% to 6.5% of naive CD4 clonotypes were shared.

About this clone: Its target is unknown.

TCRdb keeps only in-frame clones here, not all; method: immunoSEQ multiplex PCR. Altogether approximately 2.5 million clones are present, around 90% being singletons, with the ten largest covering about 0.13%. The CDR3 runs to 14 residues. Germline lookup yields CDR1 SGHTA and CDR2 FQGNSA. Trimming at V came to 1 base and at J to 3 bases, leaving 0 bases not matched to a gene. Sequences were obtained from naive CD4+ T cells sorted from blood. Subset here: CD45RA+ positively selected. V usage is TRBV7-2 and J usage is TRBJ2-3; the match to TRBD1 covers 8 bases. This TCR was recovered from a man aged 18 to 29 in good health. The CDR3 here is CASSLGTGTDTQYF. In DNA form, the CDR3 reads TGTGCCAGCAGCTTAGGGACAGGGACAGATACGCAGTATTTT.